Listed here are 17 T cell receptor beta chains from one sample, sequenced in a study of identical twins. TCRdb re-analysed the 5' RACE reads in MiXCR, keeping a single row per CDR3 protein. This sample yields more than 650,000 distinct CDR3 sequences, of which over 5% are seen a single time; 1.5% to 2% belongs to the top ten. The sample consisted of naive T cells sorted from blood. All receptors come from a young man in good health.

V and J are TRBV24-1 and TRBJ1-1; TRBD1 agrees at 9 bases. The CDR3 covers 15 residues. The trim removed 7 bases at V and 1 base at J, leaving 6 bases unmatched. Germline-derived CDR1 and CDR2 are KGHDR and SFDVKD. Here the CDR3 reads CATRPGGQGNTEAFF. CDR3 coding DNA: TGTGCCACCAGACCCGGGGGACAGGGGAACACTGAAGCTTTCTTT.

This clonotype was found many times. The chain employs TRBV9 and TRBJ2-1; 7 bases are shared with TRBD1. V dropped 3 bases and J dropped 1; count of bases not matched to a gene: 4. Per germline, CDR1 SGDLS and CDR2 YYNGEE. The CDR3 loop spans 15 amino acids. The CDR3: CASSAGTASYNEQFF. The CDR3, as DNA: TGTGCCAGCAGCGCGGGGACAGCGTCCTACAATGAGCAGTTCTTC.

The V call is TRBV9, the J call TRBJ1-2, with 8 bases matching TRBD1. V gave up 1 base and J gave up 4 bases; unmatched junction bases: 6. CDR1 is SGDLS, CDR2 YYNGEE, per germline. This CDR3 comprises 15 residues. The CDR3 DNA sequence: TGTGCCAGCAGCGTATCGCAGGGGGCCGGCTATGGCTACACCTTC. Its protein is CASSVSQGAGYGYTF.

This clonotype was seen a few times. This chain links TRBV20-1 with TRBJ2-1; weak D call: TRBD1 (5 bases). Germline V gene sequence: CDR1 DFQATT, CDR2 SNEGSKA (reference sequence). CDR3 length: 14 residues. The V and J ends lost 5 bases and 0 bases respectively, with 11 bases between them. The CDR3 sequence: CSAQGPSSYNEQFF. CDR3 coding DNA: TGCAGTGCTCAGGGTCCCAGCTCCTACAATGAGCAGTTCTTC.

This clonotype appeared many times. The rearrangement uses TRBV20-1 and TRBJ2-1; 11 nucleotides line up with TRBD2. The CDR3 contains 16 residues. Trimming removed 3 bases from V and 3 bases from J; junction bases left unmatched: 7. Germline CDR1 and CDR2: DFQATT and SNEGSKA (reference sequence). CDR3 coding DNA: TGCAGTGCTAGGAGAAGACTAGCGGGATACTACAATGAGCAGTTCTTC. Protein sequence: CSARRRLAGYYNEQFF.

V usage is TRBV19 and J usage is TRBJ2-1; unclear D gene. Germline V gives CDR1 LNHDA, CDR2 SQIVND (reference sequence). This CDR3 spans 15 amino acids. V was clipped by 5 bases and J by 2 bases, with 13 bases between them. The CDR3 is CASSGLSSTYNEQFF. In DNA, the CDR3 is TGTGCCAGTAGTGGTCTTAGCAGTACCTACAATGAGCAGTTCTTC.

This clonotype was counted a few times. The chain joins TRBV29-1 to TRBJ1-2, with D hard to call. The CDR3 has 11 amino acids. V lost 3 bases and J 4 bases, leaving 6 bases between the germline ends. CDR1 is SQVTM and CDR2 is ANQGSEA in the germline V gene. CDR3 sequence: CSVEIGYGYTF. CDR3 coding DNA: TGCAGCGTTGAGATCGGCTATGGCTACACCTTC.

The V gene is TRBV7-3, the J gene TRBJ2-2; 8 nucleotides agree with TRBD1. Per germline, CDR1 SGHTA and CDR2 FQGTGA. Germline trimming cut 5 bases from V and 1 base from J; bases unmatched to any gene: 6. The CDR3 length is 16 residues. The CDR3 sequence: CASSLFGQGNTGELFF. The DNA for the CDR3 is TGTGCCAGCAGCCTTTTCGGACAGGGGAACACCGGGGAGCTGTTTTTT.

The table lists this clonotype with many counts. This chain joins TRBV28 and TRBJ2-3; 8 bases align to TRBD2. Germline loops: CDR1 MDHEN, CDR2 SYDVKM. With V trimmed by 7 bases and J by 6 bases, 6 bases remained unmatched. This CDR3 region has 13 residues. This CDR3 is CASTREGRDTQYF. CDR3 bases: TGTGCCAGCACCCGGGAGGGTCGCGATACGCAGTATTTT.

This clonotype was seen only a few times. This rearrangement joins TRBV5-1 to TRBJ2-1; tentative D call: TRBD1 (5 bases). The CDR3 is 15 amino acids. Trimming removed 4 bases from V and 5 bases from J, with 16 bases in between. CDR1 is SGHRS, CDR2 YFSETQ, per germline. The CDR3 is CASSPQGYGDNEQFF. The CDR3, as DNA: TGCGCCAGCAGCCCTCAGGGTTATGGGGACAATGAGCAGTTCTTC.

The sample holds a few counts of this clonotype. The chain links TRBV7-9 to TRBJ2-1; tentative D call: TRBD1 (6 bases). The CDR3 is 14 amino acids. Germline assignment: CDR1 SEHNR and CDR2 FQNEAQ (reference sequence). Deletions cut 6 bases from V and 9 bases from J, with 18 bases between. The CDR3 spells CASRIAGDTGEQFF. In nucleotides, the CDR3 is TGTGCCAGCAGGATAGCTGGGGACACGGGTGAGCAGTTCTTC.

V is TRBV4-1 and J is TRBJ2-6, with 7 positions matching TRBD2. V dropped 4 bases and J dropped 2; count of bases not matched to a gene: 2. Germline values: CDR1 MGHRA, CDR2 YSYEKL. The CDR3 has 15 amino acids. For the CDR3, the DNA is TGCGCCAGCAGCCGGGAGGGTGCTGGGGCCAACGTCCTGACTTTC. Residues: CASSREGAGANVLTF.

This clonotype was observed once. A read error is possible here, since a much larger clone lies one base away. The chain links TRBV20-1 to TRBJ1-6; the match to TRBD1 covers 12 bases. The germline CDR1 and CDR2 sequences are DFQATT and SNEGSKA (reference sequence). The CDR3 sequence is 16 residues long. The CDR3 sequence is CSAFRLGTGGDSTLHF. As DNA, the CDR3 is TGCAGTGCTTTTCGATTGGGGACAGGGGGCGATTCAACCCTCCACTTT.

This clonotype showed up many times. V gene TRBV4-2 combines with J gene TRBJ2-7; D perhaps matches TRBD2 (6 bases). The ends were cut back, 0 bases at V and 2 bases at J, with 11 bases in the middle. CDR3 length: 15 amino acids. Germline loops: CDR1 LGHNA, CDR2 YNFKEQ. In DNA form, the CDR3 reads TGTGCCAGCAGCCAAGAAACTAGCCGCACCTACGAGCAGTACGTC. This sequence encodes CASSQETSRTYEQYV.

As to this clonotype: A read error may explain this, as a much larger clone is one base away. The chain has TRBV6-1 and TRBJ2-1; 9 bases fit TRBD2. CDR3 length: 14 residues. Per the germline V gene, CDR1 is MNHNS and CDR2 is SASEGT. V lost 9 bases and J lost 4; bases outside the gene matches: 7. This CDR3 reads CARRASGVYNEQFF. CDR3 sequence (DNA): TGTGCCAGGAGGGCTAGCGGGGTATACAATGAGCAGTTCTTC.

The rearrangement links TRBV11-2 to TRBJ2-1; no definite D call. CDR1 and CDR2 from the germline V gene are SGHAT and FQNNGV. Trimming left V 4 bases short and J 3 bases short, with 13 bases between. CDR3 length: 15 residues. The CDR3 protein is CASSSSHLSYNEQFF. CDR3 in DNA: TGTGCCAGCAGCTCGAGCCACCTGAGCTACAATGAGCAGTTCTTC.

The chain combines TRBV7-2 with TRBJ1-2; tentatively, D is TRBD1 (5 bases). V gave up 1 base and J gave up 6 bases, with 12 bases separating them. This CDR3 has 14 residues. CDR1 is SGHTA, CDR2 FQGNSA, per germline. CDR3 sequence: CASSLGGRTNGYTF. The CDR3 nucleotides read TGTGCCAGCAGCTTAGGGGGCAGGACGAATGGCTACACCTTC.